This T cell receptor beta chain was captured in a study of vaccination and CD4 T cells after COVID-19. The germline V gene has CDR1 ENHRY and CDR2 SYGVKD. The CDR3 length is 13 residues. V lost 2 bases, J lost 4 bases, and 8 bases lay in between. Treatment given: roughly ten-day PBMC culture with coronavirus spike peptide pools or control peptides (ViraFEST assay). Half the medium was replaced with fresh IL-2 medium on days 3 and 7. This clonotype was seen a few times. Its antigen is currently unknown. Sequencing of DNA taken from cultured CD4+ T cells relied on the Oncomine TCR Beta short-read assay. Each CDR3 protein is one row after TCRdb ran MiXCR on the PCR reads. Of several thousand distinct CDR3 sequences listed, about 57% are singletons.

The clonotype originates from a human donor who had recovered from COVID-19. The rearrangement uses TRBV10-3 and TRBJ1-2; D remains unclear. The sample taken for sequencing was CD4+ T cells from blood, cultured in vitro. The CDR3: CAISERVRYGYTF. The CDR3 nucleotides are TGTGCCATCAGTGAGAGGGTTCGCTATGGCTACACCTTC.